This section outlines one TCR beta chain sequence together with its context. This entry comes from a study of CXCR3-negative and CXCR3-positive naive CD8 T cells. The germline CDR1 and CDR2 sequences are MNHEY and SVGEGT. This CDR3 has 16 residues. Each TRB cDNA library was prepared by 5' RACE (with UMI labels). TCRdb reprocessed the 5' RACE reads and stores each CDR3 protein as one record, lacking DNA. The sample table sets out about 80,000 distinct CDR3 sequences. The TCR comes from a human donor in good health. Some clones in this sample may be carry-over from other donors' samples. The chain couples TRBV6-2 or TRBV6-3 to TRBJ2-5; checking the TCRdb D call of TRBD1 is not possible without DNA. What was sequenced was naive CXCR3- CD8+ T cells from blood. Subset in this sample: CD45RO-CCR7+CD27+CD95- naive CD8+ T cells lacking CXCR3 (TNR3-). The CDR3 here is CASSYQGGRFMETQYF.